Listed below are T cell receptor beta chains from one sample, sequenced in a study of early T cells in non-severe SARS-CoV-2 infection. MiXCR, run by TCRdb on the 5' RACE reads, gives a single entry per CDR3 protein. The sample carries 65,000 to 95,000 distinct CDR3 sequences, approximately 15% recorded once. Sequenced: whole blood. These receptor sequences come from an adult who was a healthcare worker with PCR-confirmed SARS-CoV-2 infection or an uninfected control (not recorded which). The CDR3 runs from the conserved cysteine through the conserved F or W. A D gene is named only where the DNA matches it firmly. A row's size may be missing; if present it is once, few, many or a size class.

NA	NA	TRBV5-1	TRBJ2-2	TGCGCCAACAGCTTGGTATTGGCCGACACCGGGGAGCTGTTTTTT	CANSLVLADTGELFF
TRBD1	few	TRBV28	TRBJ2-6	TGTGCCAGCAGTTTCGCCCCCGGGACAGGGAGTTTCACTGGGGCCAACGTCCTGACTTTC	CASSFAPGTGSFTGANVLTF
NA	NA	TRBV11-3	TRBJ2-5	TGTGCCAGCAGCTTAGATGGAGCAGCTCCACAAGAGACCCAGTACTTC	CASSLDGAAPQETQYF
TRBD1	NA	TRBV2	TRBJ1-1	TGTGCCAGCAGTGAAGAGACAGGGGGCGCAGGCACTGAAGCTTTCTTT	CASSEETGGAGTEAFF
NA	NA	TRBV19	TRBJ2-3	TGTGCCACCGGAGGACGCTTACGGGGCACAGATACGCAGTATTTT	CATGGRLRGTDTQYF
TRBD1	few	TRBV12-5	TRBJ2-3	TGTGCTAGTGGTCCAGGGGGAAAGCGCACAGATACGCAGTATTTT	CASGPGGKRTDTQYF
TRBD1	few	TRBV29-1	TRBJ2-1	TGCAGCGTTCAGGGACAGACTTACAATGAGCAGTTCTTC	CSVQGQTYNEQFF
NA	NA	TRBV3-1	TRBJ2-2	TGTGCCAGCAGCCAAGTGGCCGGGGAGCTGTTTTTT	CASSQVAGELFF
TRBD1	many	TRBV5-4	TRBJ2-2	TGTGCCAGCAGCCTCGACAGGGGGCGCACCGGGGAGCTGTTTTTT	CASSLDRGRTGELFF
NA	NA	TRBV6-6	TRBJ1-2	TGTGCCAGCAGTGGGGACACGAAATACGTGCTGGATGGCTACACCTTC	CASSGDTKYVLDGYTF
NA	few	TRBV7-2	TRBJ1-2	TGTGCCAGCAGCCAAGGGACCCCCTATGGCTACACCTTC	CASSQGTPYGYTF
NA	NA	TRBV29-1	TRBJ2-1	TGCAGCGTAGAGTACAATGAGCAGTTCTTC	CSVEYNEQFF
NA	few	TRBV7-6	TRBJ1-3	TGTGCCAGCAGCCCCCCTGGGGGGCGGGGAAACACCATATATTTT	CASSPPGGRGNTIYF
TRBD2	NA	TRBV12-3/TRBV12-4	TRBJ2-1	TGTGCCAGCACCCTACTCGCGGGGGGGAATGAGCAGTTCTTC	CASTLLAGGNEQFF
NA	few	TRBV3-1	TRBJ2-6	TGTGCCAGCAGCCCGAGTACAGTGAACTCTGGGGCCAACGTCCTGACTTTC	CASSPSTVNSGANVLTF
TRBD2	NA	TRBV9	TRBJ2-7	TGTGCCAGCAGCGTAGATGTTAGCGGGGCCTACGAGCAGTACTTC	CASSVDVSGAYEQYF
NA	NA	TRBV30	TRBJ1-1	TGTGCCTGGAGCCGACAGGCAACTGAAGCTTTCTTT	CAWSRQATEAFF
NA	few	TRBV5-1	TRBJ2-1	TGCGCCAGCAGCTTAAGGGAGGACCGGTTCTTC	CASSLREDRFF
TRBD2	few	TRBV20-1	TRBJ2-7	TGCAGTGCTAGAGATCTCTCTACTAGCGGAGGCTCCTACGAGCAGTACTTC	CSARDLSTSGGSYEQYF
NA	NA	TRBV5-4	TRBJ2-6	TGTGCCAGCAGCTTGTTCAACTCTGGGGCCAACGTCCTGACTTTC	CASSLFNSGANVLTF
NA	few	TRBV29-1	TRBJ1-1	TGCAGCGTTGCACATTCGAACACTGAAGCTTTCTTT	CSVAHSNTEAFF
NA	few	TRBV3-1	TRBJ2-7	TGTGCCAGCAGCCAAGGCCGAAGGGGGGTAGGAGTGTACGAGCAGTACTTC	CASSQGRRGVGVYEQYF
NA	few	TRBV12-3/TRBV12-4	TRBJ1-5	TGTGCCAGCGGCCTGGTGGGTGAGAGCAATCAGCCCCAGCATTTT	CASGLVGESNQPQHF
NA	NA	TRBV3-1	TRBJ1-6	TGTGCCAGCAGCCAAGAGGGCCTGTCGAGGAATTCACCCCTCCACTTT	CASSQEGLSRNSPLHF
NA	NA	TRBV7-9	TRBJ1-1	TGTGCCAGCAGCTTAGAAGGGCTGGGCGCTTTCTTT	CASSLEGLGAFF
NA	few	TRBV7-6	TRBJ2-2	TGTGCCAGCACTATTGTGCCTAGAGGGGGTAGCACCGGGGAGCTGTTTTTT	CASTIVPRGGSTGELFF
TRBD2	NA	TRBV5-1	TRBJ2-1	TGCGCCAGCAGCTTGGTATCCAGCGGGAGGTCCAATGAGCAGTTCTTC	CASSLVSSGRSNEQFF
NA	NA	TRBV13	TRBJ1-2	TGTGCCAGCAGCTTTACTCACGGCTATGGCTACACCTTC	CASSFTHGYGYTF
NA	NA	TRBV15	TRBJ2-3	TGTGCCACCAGCAGAGGGAAGACGGTAAGGGGCACAGATACGCAGTATTTT	CATSRGKTVRGTDTQYF
NA	NA	TRBV5-1	TRBJ2-7	TGCGCCAGCAGCTTGTGGACACCGGGACTCCAAGCCTACGAGCAGTACTTC	CASSLWTPGLQAYEQYF
TRBD1	few	TRBV5-5	TRBJ2-2	TGTGCCAGCAGCAGGGGACAGCCCTTCACCGGGGAGCTATTTTTT	CASSRGQPFTGELFF
NA	few	TRBV5-1	TRBJ2-5	TGCGCCAGCAGCTTCGACTCCGGAACGATGACCCAGTACTTC	CASSFDSGTMTQYF
NA	NA	TRBV29-1	TRBJ1-1	TGCAGCGTTGTCGGTCGGAGGGGGGGCGAGGGGACTGAAGCTTTCTTT	CSVVGRRGGEGTEAFF
NA	NA	TRBV5-4	TRBJ1-6	TGTGCCAGCAGCTTACAACAGGGTCGCTCCTATAATTCACCCCTCCACTTT	CASSLQQGRSYNSPLHF
NA	NA	TRBV25-1	TRBJ1-1	TGTGCCAGCAGTGAATTTGAACAGGGGAACACTGAAGCTTTCTTT	CASSEFEQGNTEAFF
TRBD2	many	TRBV11-2	TRBJ2-5	TGTGCCAGCGGGCCCCTAGCGGGGGTAGAGACCCAGTACTTC	CASGPLAGVETQYF
TRBD2	NA	TRBV30	TRBJ2-3	TGTGCCTGGACCAAACTAGCGGGAGTTCGGACAGATACGCAGTATTTT	CAWTKLAGVRTDTQYF
TRBD2	NA	TRBV7-3	TRBJ2-3	TGTGCCAGCAGCTTAGCGGGGGGCCTTCAAGATACGCAGTATTTT	CASSLAGGLQDTQYF
NA	NA	TRBV20-1	TRBJ2-7	TGCAGTGCTAGTGTGGGGGAAGGGCAGTACTTC	CSASVGEGQYF
NA	NA	TRBV21-1	TRBJ2-5	TGTGCCAGCAGCGGGAACAGACAAGAGACCCAGTACTTC	CASSGNRQETQYF
NA	NA	TRBV30	TRBJ2-3	TGTGCCTGGAGTGGGTCGGGGCATACGCAGTATTTT	CAWSGSGHTQYF
NA	NA	TRBV28	TRBJ1-1	TGTGCCAGCGGAGGACGGGCGAACACTGAAGCTTTCTTT	CASGGRANTEAFF
NA	NA	TRBV27	TRBJ2-1	TGTGCCAGCAGCCCGCCGACAGCACATGGCAATGAGCAGTTCTTC	CASSPPTAHGNEQFF
NA	NA	TRBV7-2	TRBJ2-3	TGTGCCAGCAGCCCGACAGCTAGCACAGATACGCAGTATTTT	CASSPTASTDTQYF
NA	NA	TRBV29-1	TRBJ2-1	TGCAGCGTTTTCAGCCCGGGTATTCCTTCCTACAATGAGCAGTTCTTC	CSVFSPGIPSYNEQFF
NA	few	TRBV28	TRBJ2-5	TGTGCCAGCAGTCCTCTTGCGGGACGGCCGGGCGGGTCCATGGAGACCCAGTACTTC	CASSPLAGRPGGSMETQYF
NA	many	TRBV5-1	TRBJ2-1	TGCGCCAGCAGCTTGGGGCCACCCTACAATGAGCAGTTCTTC	CASSLGPPYNEQFF